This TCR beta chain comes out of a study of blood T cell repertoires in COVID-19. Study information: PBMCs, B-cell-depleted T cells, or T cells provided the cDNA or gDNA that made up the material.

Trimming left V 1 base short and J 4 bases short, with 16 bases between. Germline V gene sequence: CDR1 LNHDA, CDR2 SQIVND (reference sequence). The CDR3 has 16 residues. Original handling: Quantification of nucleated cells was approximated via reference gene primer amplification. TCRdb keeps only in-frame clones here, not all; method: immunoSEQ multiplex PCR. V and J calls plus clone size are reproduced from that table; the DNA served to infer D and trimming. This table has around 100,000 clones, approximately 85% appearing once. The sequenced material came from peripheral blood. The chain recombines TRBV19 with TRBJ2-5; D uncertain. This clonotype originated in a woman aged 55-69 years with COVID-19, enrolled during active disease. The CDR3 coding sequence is TGTGCCAGTAGTATAGGTCCCGAGGATCTTGTAGAGACCCAGTACTTC. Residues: CASSIGPEDLVETQYF. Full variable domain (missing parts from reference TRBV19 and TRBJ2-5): DGGITQSPKYLFRKEGQNVTLSCEQNLNHDAMYWYRQDPGQGLRLIYYSQIVNDFQKGDIAEGYSVSREKKESFPLTVTSAQKNPTAFYLCASSIGPEDLVETQYFGPGTRLLVL.